Presented here are 9 T cell receptor beta chains from one specimen sequenced in a study of vaccination effects on CD4 cells after COVID-19. These receptors lack a known antigen. Sequencing was preceded by expansion of antigen-specific CD4+ T cells with viral peptide pools in the ViraFEST assay. After roughly 9 days in culture, the CD4+ T cells were isolated. Repertoires were generated with immunoSEQ multiplex PCR, while TCRdb's copy carries only in-frame clones and drops some. Here the sample spans 50,000 to 65,000 clones, roughly 76% being singletons. The specimen was CD4+ T cells from PBMCs cultured with HCoV-229E spike peptides, collected before COVID-19 vaccination. The receptor source for this set is a human donor who received a COVID-19 vaccine.

The chain carries TRBV6-2 or TRBV6-3 and TRBJ2-7; D is ambiguous. V was pared by 4 bases and J by 2 bases, with 6 bases between. CDR1 and CDR2 from the germline V gene are MNHEY and SVGEGT. The CDR3 has 12 amino acids. The CDR3 bases are TGTGCCAGCAGTTTGAATACCTACGAGCAGTACGTC. Translation: CASSLNTYEQYV.

The V gene is TRBV6-2 or TRBV6-3, the J gene TRBJ1-1; the D gene is possibly TRBD1 (6 bases). Per the germline V gene, CDR1 is MNHEY and CDR2 is SVGEGT. V shed 0 bases and J shed 1 base, with 9 bases lying between them. CDR3 length: 15 residues. CDR3 nucleotides: TGTGCCAGCAGTTACTCCAGGGGAGGGAACACTGAAGCTTTCTTT. It codes for CASSYSRGGNTEAFF.

The chain links TRBV5-8 to TRBJ1-5, with D possibly TRBD1 on 5 matching bases. V lost 1 base to trimming and J lost 0 bases, with 8 bases between them. The germline V gene encodes CDR1 SGHTS and CDR2 YDEGEE. This CDR3 has 15 amino acids. DNA for the CDR3: TGTGCCAGCAGCTTGAAGGGGTTTAGCAATCAGCCCCAGCATTTT. Protein: CASSLKGFSNQPQHF. Variable domain in full (rest from reference TRBV5-8 and TRBJ1-5): EAGVTQSPTHLIKTRGQQATLRCSPISGHTSVYWYQQALGLGLQFLLWYDEGEERNRGNFPPRFSGRQFPNYSSELNVNALELEDSALYLCASSLKGFSNQPQHFGDGTRLSIL.

The rearrangement uses TRBV6-5 and TRBJ1-2; weak D call: TRBD1 (6 bases). V was shortened by 7 bases and J by 7 bases, with 16 bases between the two germline ends. Germline-derived CDR1 and CDR2 are MNHEY and SVGAGI. The CDR3 consists of 13 residues. The CDR3 protein is CASKPPGASGYTF. The CDR3 coding sequence is TGTGCCAGCAAACCGCCAGGGGCAAGTGGCTACACCTTC.

The chain recombines TRBV5-4 with TRBJ2-5; D unclear. This CDR3 is built from 13 residues. CDR1 and CDR2 (germline): SGHNT, YYREEE (reference sequence). Trimming left V 0 bases short and J 2 bases short, with 5 bases between. CDR3: CASSLARQETQYF. For the CDR3, the DNA is TGTGCCAGCAGCTTGGCTAGACAAGAGACCCAGTACTTC.

The CDR3 protein is CATSDPGTGGVGGYTF. The CDR3 bases are TGTGCCACCAGTGATCCGGGGACAGGGGGCGTAGGTGGCTACACCTTC. The chain has TRBV24-1 and TRBJ1-2, with 12 bases matching TRBD1. CDR1 and CDR2 from the germline V gene are KGHDR and SFDVKD. This CDR3 has 16 amino acids. V gave up 3 bases and J gave up 7 bases; unmatched junction bases: 8.

The chain recombines TRBV15 with TRBJ2-2; D remains ambiguous. Trimming stripped 5 bases from V and 5 bases from J, with 3 bases between. Germline V gene sequence: CDR1 LNHNV, CDR2 YYDKDF (reference sequence). This CDR3 has 11 amino acids. The CDR3 DNA is TGTGCCACCAGCGAAACCGGGGAGCTGTTTTTT. Its translation is CATSETGELFF.

The chain has TRBV6-5 and TRBJ1-2, with 8 bases matching TRBD1. The CDR3 is made up of 14 amino acids. V was clipped by 2 bases and J by 5 bases; unmatched bases: 4. Germline loops: CDR1 MNHEY, CDR2 SVGAGI. Here the CDR3 DNA reads TGTGCCAGCAGTTACGACAGGGGTTCGTATGGCTACACCTTC. Translated: CASSYDRGSYGYTF.

CDR3 residues: CASTFQETQYF. In DNA form, the CDR3 reads TGTGCCAGCACCTTCCAAGAGACCCAGTACTTC. This chain links TRBV6-6 with TRBJ2-5; no reliable D call. The length of the CDR3 is 11 residues. V was trimmed by 7 bases and J by 1 base, leaving 4 bases between them. The germline CDR1 and CDR2 sequences are MNHNY and SVGAGI (reference sequence).